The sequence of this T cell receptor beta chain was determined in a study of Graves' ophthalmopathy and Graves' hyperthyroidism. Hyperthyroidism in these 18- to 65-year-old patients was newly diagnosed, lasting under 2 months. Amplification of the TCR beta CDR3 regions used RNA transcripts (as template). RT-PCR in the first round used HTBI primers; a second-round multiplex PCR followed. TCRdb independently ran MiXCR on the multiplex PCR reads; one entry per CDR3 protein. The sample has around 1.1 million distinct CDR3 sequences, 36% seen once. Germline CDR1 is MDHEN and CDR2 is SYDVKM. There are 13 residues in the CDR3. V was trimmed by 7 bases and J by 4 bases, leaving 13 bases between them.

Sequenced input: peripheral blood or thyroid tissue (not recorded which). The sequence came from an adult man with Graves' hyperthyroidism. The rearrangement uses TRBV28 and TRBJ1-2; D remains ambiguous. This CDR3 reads CASTPTRRYGYTF. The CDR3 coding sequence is TGTGCCAGCACCCCTACTCGGCGCTATGGCTACACCTTC.